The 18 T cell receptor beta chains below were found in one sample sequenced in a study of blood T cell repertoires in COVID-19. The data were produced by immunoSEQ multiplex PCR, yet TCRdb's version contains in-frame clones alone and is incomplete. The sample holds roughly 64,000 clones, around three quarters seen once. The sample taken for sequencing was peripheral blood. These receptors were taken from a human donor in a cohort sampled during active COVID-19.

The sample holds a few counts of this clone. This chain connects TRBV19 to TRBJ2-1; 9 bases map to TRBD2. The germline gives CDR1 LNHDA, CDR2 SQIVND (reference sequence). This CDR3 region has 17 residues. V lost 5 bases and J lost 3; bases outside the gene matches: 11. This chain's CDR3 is CASSPRPASGVYNEQFF. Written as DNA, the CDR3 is TGTGCCAGTAGTCCGCGCCCGGCTAGCGGGGTCTACAATGAGCAGTTCTTC.

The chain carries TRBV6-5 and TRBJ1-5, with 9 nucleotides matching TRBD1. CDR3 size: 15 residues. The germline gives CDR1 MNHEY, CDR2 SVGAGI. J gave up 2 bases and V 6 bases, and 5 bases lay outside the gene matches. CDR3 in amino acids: CASSQGQGGNQPQHF. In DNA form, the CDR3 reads TGTGCCAGCAGCCAGGGACAGGGAGGCAATCAGCCCCAGCATTTT.

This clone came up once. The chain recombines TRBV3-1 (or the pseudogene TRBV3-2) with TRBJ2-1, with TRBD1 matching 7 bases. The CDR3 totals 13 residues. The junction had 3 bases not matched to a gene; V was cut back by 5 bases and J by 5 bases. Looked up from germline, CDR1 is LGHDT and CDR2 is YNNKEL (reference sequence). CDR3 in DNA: TGTGCCAGCAGCAGACAGGGAGACAATGAGCAGTTCTTC. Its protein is CASSRQGDNEQFF.

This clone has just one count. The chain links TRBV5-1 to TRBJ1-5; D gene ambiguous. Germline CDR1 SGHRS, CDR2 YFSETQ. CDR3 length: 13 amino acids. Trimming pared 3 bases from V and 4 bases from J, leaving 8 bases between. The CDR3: CASSSDWNQPQHF. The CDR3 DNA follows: TGCGCCAGCAGCTCCGACTGGAATCAGCCCCAGCATTTT.

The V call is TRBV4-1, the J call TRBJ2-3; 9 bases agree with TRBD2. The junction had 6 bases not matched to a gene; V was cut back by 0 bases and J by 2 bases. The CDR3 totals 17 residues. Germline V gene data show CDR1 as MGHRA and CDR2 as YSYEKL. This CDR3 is CASSQERAGGPTDTQYF. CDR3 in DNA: TGCGCCAGCAGCCAAGAAAGAGCGGGGGGTCCCACAGATACGCAGTATTTT.

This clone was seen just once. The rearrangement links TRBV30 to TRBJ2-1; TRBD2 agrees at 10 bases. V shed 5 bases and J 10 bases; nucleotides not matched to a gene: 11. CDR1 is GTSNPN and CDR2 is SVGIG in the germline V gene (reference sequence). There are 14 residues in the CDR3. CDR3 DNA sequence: TGTGCCTGGGGTAGAGCGGGGGGGCGAGGGGAGCAGTTCTTC. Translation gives CAWGRAGGRGEQFF.

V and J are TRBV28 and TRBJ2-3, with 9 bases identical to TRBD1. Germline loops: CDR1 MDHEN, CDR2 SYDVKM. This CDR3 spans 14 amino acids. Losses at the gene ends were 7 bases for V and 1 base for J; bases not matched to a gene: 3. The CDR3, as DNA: TGTGCCAGCAAGGGACAGGGAGGCACAGATACGCAGTATTTT. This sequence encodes CASKGQGGTDTQYF.

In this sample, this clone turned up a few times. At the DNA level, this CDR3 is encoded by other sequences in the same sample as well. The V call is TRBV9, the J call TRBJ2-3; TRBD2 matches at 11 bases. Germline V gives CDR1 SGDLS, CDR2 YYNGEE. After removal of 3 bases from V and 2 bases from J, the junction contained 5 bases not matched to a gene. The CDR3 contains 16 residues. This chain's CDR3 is CASSGGTSGLTDTQYF. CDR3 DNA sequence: TGTGCCAGCAGCGGCGGGACTAGCGGACTCACAGATACGCAGTATTTT. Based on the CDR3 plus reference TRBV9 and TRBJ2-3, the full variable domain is DSGVTQTPKHLITATGQRVTLRCSPRSGDLSVYWYQQSLDQGLQFLIQYYNGEERAKGNILERFSAQQFPDLHSELNLSSLELGDSALYFCASSGGTSGLTDTQYFGPGTRLTVL.

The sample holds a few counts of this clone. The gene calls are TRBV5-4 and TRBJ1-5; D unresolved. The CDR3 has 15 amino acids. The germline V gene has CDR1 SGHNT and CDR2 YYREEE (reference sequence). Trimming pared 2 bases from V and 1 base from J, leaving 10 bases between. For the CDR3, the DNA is TGTGCCAGCAGCTTAGGAGGGTGGAGCAATCAGCCCCAGCATTTT. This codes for CASSLGGWSNQPQHF.

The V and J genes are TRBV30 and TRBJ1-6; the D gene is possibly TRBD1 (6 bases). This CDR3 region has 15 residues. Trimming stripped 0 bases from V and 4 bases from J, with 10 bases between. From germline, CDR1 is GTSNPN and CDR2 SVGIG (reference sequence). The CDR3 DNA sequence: TGTGCCTGGAGTGTACTCACAGGGTATAATTCACCCCTCCACTTT. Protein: CAWSVLTGYNSPLHF.

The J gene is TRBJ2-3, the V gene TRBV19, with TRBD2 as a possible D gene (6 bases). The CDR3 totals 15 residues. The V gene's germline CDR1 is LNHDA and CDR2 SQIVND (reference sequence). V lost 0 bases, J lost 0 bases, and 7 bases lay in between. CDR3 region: CASSIDAGSTDTQYF. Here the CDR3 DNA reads TGTGCCAGTAGTATAGATGCGGGGAGCACAGATACGCAGTATTTT.

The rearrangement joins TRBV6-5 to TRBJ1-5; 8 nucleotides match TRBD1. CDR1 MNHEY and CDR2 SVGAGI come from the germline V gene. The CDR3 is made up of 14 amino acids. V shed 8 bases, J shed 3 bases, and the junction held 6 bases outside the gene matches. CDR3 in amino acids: CASGKTGVNQPQHF. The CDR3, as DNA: TGTGCCAGCGGTAAGACAGGGGTCAATCAGCCCCAGCATTTT.

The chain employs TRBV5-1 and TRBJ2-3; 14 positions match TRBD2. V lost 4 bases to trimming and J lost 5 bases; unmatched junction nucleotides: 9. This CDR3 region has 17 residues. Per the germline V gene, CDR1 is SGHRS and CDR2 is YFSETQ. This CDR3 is CASSPLTSGGAGDTQYF. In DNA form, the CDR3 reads TGCGCCAGCAGCCCCCTGACTAGCGGGGGGGCAGGAGATACGCAGTATTTT.

The CDR3 nucleotides read TGTGCCAGCAGCGCGGACAGGGGGATGGAGACCCAGTACTTC. The encoded protein is CASSADRGMETQYF. The chain uses TRBV7-8 and TRBJ2-5, with TRBD1 matching 10 bases. J lost 5 bases, V lost 5 bases, and 5 bases had no gene match. Germline lookup yields CDR1 SGHVS and CDR2 FQNEAQ. The CDR3 covers 14 residues.

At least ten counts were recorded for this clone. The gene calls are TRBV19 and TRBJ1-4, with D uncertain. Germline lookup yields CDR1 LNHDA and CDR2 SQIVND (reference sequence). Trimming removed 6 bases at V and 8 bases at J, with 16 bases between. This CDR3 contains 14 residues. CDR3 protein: CASSQSPPSEKLFF. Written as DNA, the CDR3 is TGTGCCAGTAGCCAAAGCCCCCCGAGCGAAAAACTGTTTTTT.

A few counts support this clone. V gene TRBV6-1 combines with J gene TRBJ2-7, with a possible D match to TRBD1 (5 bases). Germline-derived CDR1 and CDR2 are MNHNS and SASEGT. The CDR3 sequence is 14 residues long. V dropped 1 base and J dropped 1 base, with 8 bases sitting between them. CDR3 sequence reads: CASSEGGRSYEQYF. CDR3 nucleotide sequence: TGTGCCAGCAGTGAAGGGGGCAGATCCTACGAGCAGTACTTC.

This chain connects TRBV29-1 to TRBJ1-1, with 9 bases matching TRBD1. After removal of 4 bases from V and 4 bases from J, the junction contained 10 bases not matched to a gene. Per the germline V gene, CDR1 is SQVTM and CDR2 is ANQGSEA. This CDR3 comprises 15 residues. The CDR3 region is CSVALPTGGITEAFF. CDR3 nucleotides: TGCAGCGTTGCCCTACCGACAGGGGGTATCACTGAAGCTTTCTTT.

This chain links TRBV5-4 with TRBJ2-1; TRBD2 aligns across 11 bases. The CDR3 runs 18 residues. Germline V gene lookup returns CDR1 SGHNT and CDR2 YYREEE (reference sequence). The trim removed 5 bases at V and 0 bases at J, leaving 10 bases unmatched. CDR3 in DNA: TGTGCCAGCAGTCCTTGGACTAGCGGGCCGAGCTCCTACAATGAGCAGTTCTTC. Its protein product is CASSPWTSGPSSYNEQFF.